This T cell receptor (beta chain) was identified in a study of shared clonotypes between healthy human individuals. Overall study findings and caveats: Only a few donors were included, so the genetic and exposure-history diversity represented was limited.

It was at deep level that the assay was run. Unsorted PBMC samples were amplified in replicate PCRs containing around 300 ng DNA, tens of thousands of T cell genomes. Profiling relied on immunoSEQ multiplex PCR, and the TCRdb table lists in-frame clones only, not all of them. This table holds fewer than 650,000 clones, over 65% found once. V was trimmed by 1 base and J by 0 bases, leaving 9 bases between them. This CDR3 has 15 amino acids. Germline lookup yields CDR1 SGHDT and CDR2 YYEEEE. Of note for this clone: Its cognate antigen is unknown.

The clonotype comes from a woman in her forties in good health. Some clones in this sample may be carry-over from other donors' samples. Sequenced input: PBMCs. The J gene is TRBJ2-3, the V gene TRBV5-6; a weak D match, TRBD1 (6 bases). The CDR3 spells CASSLFGQSTDTQYF. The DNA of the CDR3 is TGTGCCAGCAGCTTGTTTGGACAGAGCACAGATACGCAGTATTTT. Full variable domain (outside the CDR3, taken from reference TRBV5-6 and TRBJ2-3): DAGVTQSPTHLIKTRGQQVTLRCSPKSGHDTVSWYQQALGQGPQFIFQYYEEEERQRGNFPDRFSGHQFPNYSSELNVNALLLGDSALYLCASSLFGQSTDTQYFGPGTRLTVL.